The sequence of this T cell receptor beta chain was determined in a study of blood T cell repertoires in COVID-19. As for the study in general: Some COVID-19 samples were acute and others convalescent; all came from the United States, Italy and Spain. In each case, the material was cDNA or gDNA derived from T cells, B-cell-depleted T cells, or PBMCs.

Grouping used clinical history reported by participants in a survey and questionnaire. This CDR3 is 16 amino acids long. Losses at the gene ends were 6 bases for V and 4 bases for J; bases not matched to a gene: 12. In germline, CDR1 is SGHTA, CDR2 FQGNSA. Study processing details: It was from reference gene primer amplification that nucleated cell counts were estimated. Only in-frame clones appear in the TCRdb table, and some are missing; sequencing was by immunoSEQ multiplex PCR. The DNA gave D and trimming, while V, J and clone size come from that table. The sample lists roughly 200,000 clones; approximately 80% were seen once.

The sequence was obtained from a woman in her sixties with acute COVID-19. The gene calls are TRBV7-2 and TRBJ1-1; 9 bases fit TRBD1. The sequenced sample was PBMCs or T cells enriched from blood (not recorded which). This CDR3 is CASSTGQGGVGTEAFF. The CDR3, as DNA: TGTGCCAGCAGTACGGGACAGGGAGGTGTGGGCACTGAAGCTTTCTTT. The full variable domain, completed using reference TRBV7-2 and TRBJ1-1, is GAGVSQSPSNKVTEKGKDVELRCDPISGHTALYWYRQSLGQGLEFLIYFQGNSAPDKSGLPSDRFSAERTGGSVSTLTIQRTQQEDSAVYLCASSTGQGGVGTEAFFGQGTRLTVV.